This T cell receptor beta chain comes out of a study of T cell responses to AZD1222 COVID-19 vaccine. Assay: immunoSEQ multiplex PCR; the TCRdb copy retains only in-frame clones and omits some. The data show approximately 180,000 clones, 85% to 95% seen once. With respect to this clone: Its antigen is not known.

This CDR3 is built from 11 residues. V gave up 6 bases and J gave up 7 bases, with 4 bases separating them. Germline V lookup: CDR1 SNHLY, CDR2 FYNNEI. Regarding the study as a whole: Targeting of unmutated variant regions was reportedly seen in nearly half of spike-specific TCRs. Most donors were white British and more were female, and clonal diversity was possibly underestimated. Repertoire sampling occurred only after the peak T cell response. Spike-specific TCR breadth and depth rose after two AZD1222 doses.

The source was peripheral blood, collected on day 0 of AZD1222 vaccination. The chain recombines TRBV2 with TRBJ1-6; no clear D. The origin of this receptor is an adult in good health. The CDR3 region has the DNA TGTGCCAGCAGCCTGAATTCACCCCTCCACTTT. Protein product: CASSLNSPLHF.